The T cell receptor beta chain described here comes from a study of cytomegalovirus exposure and HLA in healthy donors. Overall study results and limits: The listing of 150 or so TCR beta chains classed them as cytomegalovirus-associated.

Per the germline V gene, CDR1 is SNHLY and CDR2 is FYNNEI. The CDR3 extends over 12 amino acids. Trimming removed 5 bases at V and 6 bases at J, with 8 bases between. With respect to this clone: Its antigen remains unidentified.

The assay was immunoSEQ multiplex PCR, and TCRdb's table has in-frame clones only and misses some. Of fewer than 120,000 clones listed, more than 70% are singletons. The specimen sequenced was PBMCs. The rearrangement uses TRBV2 and TRBJ2-1; TRBD1 might be the D (5 bases). The TCR originated in a woman aged 18-29 years in good health and CMV-seronegative. The CDR3 here is CASSRQSNEQFF. The CDR3 DNA reads as TGTGCCAGCAGTAGACAGTCCAATGAGCAGTTCTTC.